A single sample is the source of the 3 T cell receptor beta chains below, sequenced in a study of T cells after yellow fever vaccination. MiXCR, run by TCRdb on the 5' RACE reads, gives a single entry per CDR3 protein. The sample records hundreds of thousands of distinct CDR3 sequences, around 4% being singletons. The sequences come from PBMCs, collected on the day of the yellow fever booster vaccination. These receptors came from a man aged 18 to 30 who received the YFV17D yellow fever vaccine.

The chain combines TRBV18 with TRBJ2-1; 10 nucleotides align to TRBD1. CDR1 is KGHSH and CDR2 is LQKENI in the germline V gene. V gave up 4 bases and J gave up 8 bases; unmatched junction bases: 2. The length of the CDR3 is 13 residues. The CDR3 reads CASSRQGADEQFF. For the CDR3, the DNA is TGTGCCAGCTCACGACAGGGGGCGGATGAGCAGTTCTTC. Complete variable domain (other parts from reference TRBV18 and TRBJ2-1): NAGVMQNPRHLVRRRGQEARLRCSPMKGHSHVYWYRQLPEEGLKFMVYLQKENIIDESGMPKERFSAEFPKEGPSILRIQQVVRGDSAAYFCASSRQGADEQFFGPGTRLTVL.

This clonotype was observed a handful of times. The gene calls are TRBV25-1 and TRBJ2-1; TRBD2 agrees at 12 bases. The length of the CDR3 is 15 residues. The V gene end was trimmed by 3 bases and the J gene end by 6 bases; junction bases not matched to a gene: 3. CDR1 and CDR2 from the germline V gene are MGHDK and SYGVNS. The DNA of the CDR3 is TGTGCCAGCAGTGACACTAGCGGGGGGTCCAATGAGCAGTTCTTC. As protein: CASSDTSGGSNEQFF. The complete variable domain, with remaining parts taken from reference TRBV25-1 and TRBJ2-1, reads EADIYQTPRYLVIGTGKKITLECSQTMGHDKMYWYQQDPGMELHLIHYSYGVNSTEKGDLSSESTVSRIRTEHFPLTLESARPSHTSQYLCASSDTSGGSNEQFFGPGTRLTVL.

The table lists this clonotype with many counts. The rearrangement links TRBV10-3 to TRBJ1-1; D is unclear. Germline values: CDR1 ENHRY, CDR2 SYGVKD. V lost 4 bases and J lost 11, with 26 bases in between. This CDR3 comprises 16 residues. The CDR3 nucleotides are TGTGCCATCAGTGCGGGCGCCTCTTCGGACGAGCAAGAGGCTTTCTTT. Translated: CAISAGASSDEQEAFF.